The TCR beta chain described here comes from a study of shared clonotypes between healthy human individuals (dated by TCRdb to the early 2020s). At the level of the whole study: The cohort comprised a couple of women and three men aged 18 to 49 years. For each donor, CD4 naive and CD4 memory were each given three plates, CD8 naive was given two plates, and CD8 memory was given one plate. To estimate repertoire size and how much clonotypes are shared between individuals, the study performed deep sequencing of blood TCR repertoires from a few healthy adults. Different laboratories and diverse techniques were used to prepare libraries and sequence TCR repertoires, to increase sequencing depth and limit assay-specific biases. Per donor, leukapheresis produced somewhere between about 0.9 and 9.5 billion PBMCs.

The germline ends are 20 bases apart after V is trimmed by 0 bases and J by 6 bases. Counted from cysteine to phenylalanine, this CDR3 has 17 amino acids. The retained sequence is limited to the CDR3, 51 bases, with the frame set at the first base. CDR1 SGHTA and CDR2 FQGNSA are derived from the germline V gene. Paper-wide results and their limitations: Rarefaction of sorted-subset datasets indicated incomplete sequencing despite the large sequencing depth. About 4.5% of naive CD4, around 3.5% of naive CD8, about 2.5% of memory CD4, and more than 0.35% of memory CD8 clonotypes were shared across several donors. Only blood was sampled, and tissue TCR repertoires likely differ from those in blood. Naive subsets generally had larger estimated clonotype richness than memory subsets did. Based on pairwise subsampling, the degree of clonotype sharing among donors was expected to be affected by sequencing depth. Compared with non-shared clonotypes, clonotypes shared by all four sorted-subset donors had higher generation probabilities. Because the study included only a small number of donors, the genetic and exposure-history diversity represented was limited.

CD8 naive samples consisted of CD45RO-negative cells that were positively selected for CCR7, yielding a CD45RA+CCR7+ population without TemRA cells. Donors were healthy HIV-negative adults with no recently reported acute infections or vaccinations. Every donor was a Caucasian adult residing in Nashville, Tennessee, USA. Blood was collected by leukapheresis, and PBMCs were isolated by Ficoll-Histopaque density gradient centrifugation and then cryopreserved in liquid nitrogen vapor phase. Purity and quantity of every magnetically sorted T cell population were checked by analytical flow cytometry. Genomic DNA was isolated from every sorted fraction and measured by UV absorbance on a Nanodrop 2000c. As for this clone: Its antigen has not been determined. No base quality information exists; no much larger clone differs at one position.

Using the deep immunoSEQ assay, multiplex PCR amplified TCR CDR3 regions from genomic DNA. Genomic DNA extracted from each cell subset was distributed evenly over all wells of several immunoSEQ 96-well plates, and each plate served as one replicate. For sorted subsets, around 200 ng genomic DNA, equal to 30,000 to 35,000 T cell genomes, was loaded into each replicate PCR. Purified libraries were quantified with a Qubit 3.0 fluorometer, sized on a Bioanalyzer 2100, and re-quantified with the KAPA Library Quantification kit. A separate single-read 150-cycle Illumina NextSeq 550 flow cell was used to sequence each immunoSEQ 96-well plate. In the source study's methods: Because the immunoSEQ output included only junctional sequences and no quality scores, the filtering could not be the same as the filtering used for full-length reads. To assign V/J genes and CDR3, sequences were annotated against IMGT germline references using PyIR, a Python wrapper for IgBLAST v1.9. Reads with weak V/J assignments (E-value above 1e-6), missing CDR3, stop codons, out-of-frame junctions, or ambiguous translated residues were removed. V3J clonotypes were defined by identical inferred V gene, J gene, and CDR3 amino acid sequence. To compute the percentage overlap between repertoires, the number of shared unique clonotypes was divided by the size of the smaller repertoire. RTK rarefaction, the Chao1 estimator, and Recon v2.1 estimates of unobserved clonotypes were used to assess repertoire richness. For all TCRbeta clonotypes obtained by the gDNA method from several donors, generation probabilities were computed with OLGA. TCRdb holds this immuneACCESS table with in-frame rearrangements only. Some clones are missing; in checked studies, unresolved V genes explain under half, and the rest has no known cause. Clone size and the V and J calls come from that table; the DNA yielded D and trimming. Across this sample there are about 2.1 million clones, with 93% seen only once. Around 1.7% of the sample is held by the ten biggest clonotypes.

The chain is made from TRBV7-2 and TRBJ1-2; TRBD1 is perhaps the D gene, given 5 matching bases. Sequences were obtained from naive CD8+ T cells from PBMCs. Interpreted using the paper, the cell subset or site label stands for: CD45RA+CCR7+. This sequence originates from a man aged 18 to 30 in good health. Some clones in this sample may be carry-over from other donors' samples. The sequence in DNA is TGTGCCAGCAGCTTAGCGTCCGGGACGGTAGTGTTTCATGGCTACACCTTC. Translated, it reads CASSLASGTVVFHGYTF.